This passage covers 17 T cell receptor beta chains from one sample sequenced in a study of T cells in Graves' hyperthyroidism and ophthalmopathy. Template material for amplifying TCR beta CDR3 regions consisted of RNA transcripts. Researchers ran a first-round RT-PCR on the TCR CDR3 using the HTBI primer set. TCRdb itself ran the multiplex PCR reads through MiXCR, one entry per CDR3 protein. The sample holds around 210,000 distinct CDR3 sequences; around 16% are singletons and the top ten take 53%. Sequenced material: blood. These receptors originate from a woman in her forties or fifties with Graves' hyperthyroidism.

The sample holds many counts of this clonotype. The chain uses TRBV10-3 and TRBJ2-1; the match to TRBD2 covers 7 bases. With V trimmed by 3 bases and J by 4 bases, 6 bases remained unmatched. This CDR3 region has 15 residues. Germline V gives CDR1 ENHRY, CDR2 SYGVKD. CDR3 in DNA: TGTGCCATCAGTGATTTGGCTAGCGGATACAATGAGCAGTTCTTC. This encodes CAISDLASGYNEQFF.

This clonotype came up a few times. V and J are TRBV24-1 and TRBJ2-6; the match to TRBD1 covers 8 bases. The length of the CDR3 is 17 residues. V dropped 2 bases and J dropped 4; count of bases not matched to a gene: 6. Germline CDR1 is KGHDR and CDR2 is SFDVKD. Written as DNA, the CDR3 is TGTGCCACCAGTGATTGGCGACAGGGGATGGGGGCCAACGTCCTGACTTTC. This translates into CATSDWRQGMGANVLTF.

This clonotype appeared many times. This sequence joins TRBV3-1 and TRBJ1-2; D is possibly TRBD1 (6 bases). The V and J ends lost 4 bases and 6 bases respectively, with 15 bases between them. Germline V gene sequence: CDR1 LGHDT, CDR2 YNNKEL (reference sequence). The CDR3 extends over 14 amino acids. The chain's CDR3 is CASSRDDRTHGYTF. CDR3 DNA: TGTGCCAGCAGCCGAGACGACAGGACCCATGGCTACACCTTC.

This clonotype was recorded at least ten times. The chain's CDR3 is CSARVVGSSYNEQFF. As DNA, the CDR3 is TGCAGTGCGAGGGTAGTGGGAAGCTCCTACAATGAGCAGTTCTTC. V usage is TRBV20-1 and J usage is TRBJ2-1, with D possibly TRBD2 on 5 matching bases. CDR1 and CDR2 from the germline V gene are DFQATT and SNEGSKA (reference sequence). V was pared by 6 bases and J by 0 bases, with 15 bases between. CDR3 size: 15 residues.

J is TRBJ1-1 and V is TRBV12-3 or TRBV12-4; D ambiguous. The CDR3 spans 13 residues. Trimming took 3 bases from V and 12 from J, leaving 17 bases between them. CDR3 nucleotides: TGTGCCAGCAGTTTTGGCGACTTTCCCCCTCCTTTCTTT. Amino acid sequence: CASSFGDFPPPFF.

This clonotype was seen a handful of times. This chain uses TRBV6-4 with TRBJ1-1; D not certain. The CDR3 is 13 residues long. Germline-derived CDR1 and CDR2 are MRHNA and SNTAGT. Trimming shortened V by 4 bases and J by 1 base, and 7 bases separated the two germline ends. The CDR3 bases are TGTGCCAGCAGTGTCGAACGGAACACTGAAGCTTTCTTT. It is translated as CASSVERNTEAFF.

This clonotype was counted a few times. The chain employs TRBV19 and TRBJ1-2, with 7 bases that match TRBD1. The CDR3 sequence is 15 residues long. V trimming: 5 bases; J trimming: 0 bases; junction bases outside the gene matches: 6. Germline values: CDR1 LNHDA, CDR2 SQIVND (reference sequence). For the CDR3, the DNA is TGTGCCAGTAGTTCCAAGGGGGCTGCTAACTATGGCTACACCTTC. Protein product: CASSSKGAANYGYTF.

This chain uses TRBV5-6 with TRBJ2-5, with 10 bases lining up with TRBD2. This CDR3 region has 15 residues. The junction had 5 bases not matched to a gene; V was cut back by 4 bases and J by 2 bases. Germline values: CDR1 SGHDT, CDR2 YYEEEE. CDR3 in amino acids: CASSVALAGQETQYF. CDR3 in DNA: TGTGCCAGCAGCGTCGCACTAGCGGGGCAAGAGACCCAGTACTTC.

This clonotype was found many times. The CDR3 nucleotides are TGTGCCAGCAGTGGCGGGAGGATGGATGAGCAGTTCTTC. Its protein is CASSGGRMDEQFF. The V call is TRBV6-1, the J call TRBJ2-1; TRBD2 agrees at 8 bases. The CDR3 length is 13 residues. After removal of 4 bases from V and 8 bases from J, the junction contained 4 bases not matched to a gene. Per germline, CDR1 MNHNS and CDR2 SASEGT.

There are a few counts of this clonotype. The chain joins TRBV20-1 to TRBJ1-5, with D uncertain. Trimming left V 2 bases short and J 0 bases short, with 8 bases between. Germline V gene data show CDR1 as DFQATT and CDR2 as SNEGSKA (reference sequence). CDR3 size: 14 residues. In nucleotides, the CDR3 is TGCAGTGCTAGAAAGATAAATAGCAATCAGCCCCAGCATTTT. Amino acids: CSARKINSNQPQHF.

This clonotype was recorded once. The gene calls are TRBV28 and TRBJ1-1; tentative D call: TRBD1 (6 bases). The CDR3 covers 17 residues. V was clipped by 2 bases and J by 5 bases, with 21 bases between them. Per the germline V gene, CDR1 is MDHEN and CDR2 is SYDVKM. CDR3 region: CASSLRGWHTGLTEAFF. The CDR3 nucleotides are TGTGCCAGCAGTTTAAGGGGGTGGCACACAGGGCTAACTGAAGCTTTCTTT. Based on the CDR3 plus reference TRBV28 and TRBJ1-1, the full variable domain is DVKVTQSSRYLVKRTGEKVFLECVQDMDHENMFWYRQDPGLGLRLIYFSYDVKMKEKGDIPEGYSVSREKKERFSLILESASTNQTSMYLCASSLRGWHTGLTEAFFGQGTRLTVV.

This chain connects TRBV6-1 to TRBJ2-7; D uncertain. V was trimmed by 2 bases and J by 2 bases, leaving 13 bases between them. There are 15 residues in the CDR3. Germline V lookup: CDR1 MNHNS, CDR2 SASEGT. CDR3 bases: TGTGCCAGCAGTGAATCCCGTTGGCTAGCCTACGAGCAGTACTTC. Encoded protein: CASSESRWLAYEQYF.

This clonotype appeared many times. The CDR3 loop reads CASSPPAGGYEQYF. CDR3 in DNA: TGTGCCAGCTCACCACCGGCGGGAGGCTACGAGCAGTACTTC. The chain combines TRBV18 with TRBJ2-7, with 8 bases matching TRBD2. Losses at the gene ends were 0 bases for V and 3 bases for J; bases not matched to a gene: 1. CDR1 and CDR2 from the germline V gene are KGHSH and LQKENI. The CDR3 runs to 14 residues. Looking up the rest from reference TRBV18 and TRBJ2-7 gives the full variable domain: NAGVMQNPRHLVRRRGQEARLRCSPMKGHSHVYWYRQLPEEGLKFMVYLQKENIIDESGMPKERFSAEFPKEGPSILRIQQVVRGDSAAYFCASSPPAGGYEQYFGPGTRLTVT.

V and J are TRBV19 and TRBJ2-7, with D perhaps TRBD2 (6 bases). Germline CDR1 reads LNHDA; CDR2 reads SQIVND (reference sequence). Trimming pared 3 bases from V and 0 bases from J, leaving 12 bases between. The CDR3 consists of 15 residues. This CDR3 reads CASSMGTGHSYEQYF. DNA for the CDR3: TGTGCCAGTAGTATGGGGACTGGACACTCCTACGAGCAGTACTTC.

The sample holds a few counts of this clonotype. The rearrangement links TRBV28 to TRBJ2-7, with a tentative D call TRBD1 (5 bases). The V gene lost 5 bases and the J gene lost 2 bases, with 13 bases spanning the gap. Germline V gene lookup returns CDR1 MDHEN and CDR2 SYDVKM. This CDR3 is built from 14 residues. CDR3 protein: CASSLTVHPYEQYF. The CDR3 DNA follows: TGTGCCAGCAGTCTGACAGTTCACCCCTACGAGCAGTACTTC.

This rearrangement joins TRBV24-1 to TRBJ2-2, with D unresolved. CDR3 length equals 16 residues. V shed 0 bases and J shed 3 bases, with 10 bases lying between them. Germline loops: CDR1 KGHDR, CDR2 SFDVKD. CDR3 DNA: TGTGCCACCAGTGATTTGCAAGGTTTGGACACCGGGGAGCTGTTTTTT. Encoded protein: CATSDLQGLDTGELFF.

This clonotype was recorded only once. The chain joins TRBV15 to TRBJ2-1, with 10 bases matching TRBD2. Unmatched junction bases numbered 9, after V lost 1 base and J lost 9 bases. This CDR3 has 16 residues. Germline V gene data show CDR1 as LNHNV and CDR2 as YYDKDF (reference sequence). The CDR3 nucleotides are TGTGCCACCAGCAGAGGGGGGGCTAGCGGGAGAATTGAGCAGTTCTTC. Encoded protein: CATSRGGASGRIEQFF.